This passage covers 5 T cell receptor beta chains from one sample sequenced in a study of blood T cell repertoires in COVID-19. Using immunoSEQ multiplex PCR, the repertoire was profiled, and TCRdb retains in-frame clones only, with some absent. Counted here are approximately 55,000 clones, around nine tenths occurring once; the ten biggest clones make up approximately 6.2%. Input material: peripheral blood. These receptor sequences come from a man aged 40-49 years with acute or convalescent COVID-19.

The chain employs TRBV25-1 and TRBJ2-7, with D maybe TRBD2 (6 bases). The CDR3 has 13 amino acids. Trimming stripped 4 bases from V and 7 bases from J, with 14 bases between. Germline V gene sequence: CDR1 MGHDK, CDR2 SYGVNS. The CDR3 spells CASSGQGGREQYF. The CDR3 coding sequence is TGTGCCAGCAGTGGGCAGGGAGGTAGAGAGCAGTACTTC.

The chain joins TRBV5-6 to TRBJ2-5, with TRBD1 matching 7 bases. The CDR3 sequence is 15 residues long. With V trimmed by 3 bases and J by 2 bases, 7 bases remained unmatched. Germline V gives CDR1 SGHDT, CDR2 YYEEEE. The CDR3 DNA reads TGTGCCAGCAGCTCCCTGGACAGGAGACAAGAGACCCAGTACTTC. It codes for CASSSLDRRQETQYF. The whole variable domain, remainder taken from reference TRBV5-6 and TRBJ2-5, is DAGVTQSPTHLIKTRGQQVTLRCSPKSGHDTVSWYQQALGQGPQFIFQYYEEEERQRGNFPDRFSGHQFPNYSSELNVNALLLGDSALYLCASSSLDRRQETQYFGPGTRLLVL.

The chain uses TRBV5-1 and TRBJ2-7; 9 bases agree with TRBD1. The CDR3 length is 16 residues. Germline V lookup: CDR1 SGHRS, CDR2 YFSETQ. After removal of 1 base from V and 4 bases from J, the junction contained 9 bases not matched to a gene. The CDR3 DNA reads TGCGCCAGCAGCTTGTCGGACAGGGGATCTTTTTACGAGCAGTACTTC. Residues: CASSLSDRGSFYEQYF.

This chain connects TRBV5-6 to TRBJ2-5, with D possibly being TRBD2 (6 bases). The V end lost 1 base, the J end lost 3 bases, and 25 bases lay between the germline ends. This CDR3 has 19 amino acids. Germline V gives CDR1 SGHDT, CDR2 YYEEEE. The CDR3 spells CASSLTGGYNFGGKETQYF. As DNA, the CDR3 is TGTGCCAGCAGCTTGACCGGGGGATACAACTTCGGCGGAAAAGAGACCCAGTACTTC.

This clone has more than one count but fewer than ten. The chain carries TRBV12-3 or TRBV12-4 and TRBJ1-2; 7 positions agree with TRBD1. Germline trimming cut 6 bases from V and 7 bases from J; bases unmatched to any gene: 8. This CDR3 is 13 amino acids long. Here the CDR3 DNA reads TGTGCCAGCAGCCACAGGGGCGGCGGTGGCTACACCTTC. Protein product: CASSHRGGGGYTF.